The 15 T cell receptor beta chains presented below share a single source sample, sequenced in a study of prognosis after radiotherapy for stage I lung cancer. Amplification of TCR beta CDR3 from genomic DNA used two-round multiplex PCR. Primers were specific to each TRBV and TRBJ gene in first-round PCR. TCRdb re-derived calls from the multiplex PCR reads in MiXCR, one entry per CDR3 protein. The sample shows 25,000 to 30,000 distinct CDR3 sequences, roughly two fifths of them seen only once. The sample here was PBMCs, taken before or after stereotactic body radiation therapy (not recorded which). The receptor source for this set is a donor older than 45 with non-small cell lung cancer.

Ten or more counts support this clonotype. The rearrangement uses TRBV2 and TRBJ2-5; no clear D. The V end lost 4 bases, the J end lost 0 bases, and 12 bases lay between the germline ends. This CDR3 region has 15 residues. CDR1 SNHLY and CDR2 FYNNEI come from the germline V gene. For the CDR3, the DNA is TGTGCCAGCAGTGGGGCCTCGATGTACCAAGAGACCCAGTACTTC. It translates to CASSGASMYQETQYF.

Only a few counts were recorded for this clonotype. The V gene is TRBV6-1, the J gene TRBJ2-1, with TRBD2 identical over 7 bases. This CDR3 has 15 residues. Germline V gives CDR1 MNHNS, CDR2 SASEGT. V shed 4 bases, J shed 3 bases, and the junction held 6 bases outside the gene matches. The chain's CDR3 is CASSVPGLFYNEQFF. For the CDR3, the DNA is TGTGCCAGCAGTGTTCCGGGACTATTCTACAATGAGCAGTTCTTC.

The genes are TRBV20-1 and TRBJ2-1, with 9 bases that match TRBD2. The CDR3 covers 15 residues. V shed 3 bases, J shed 7 bases, and the junction held 10 bases outside the gene matches. CDR1 is DFQATT, CDR2 SNEGSKA, per germline (reference sequence). The CDR3 DNA follows: TGCAGTGCTAGGCCAGTAGCGGGAGCGGGTAATGAGCAGTTCTTC. It specifies CSARPVAGAGNEQFF.

CDR3 bases: TGTGCCAGCAGCCCCTTGGGGCAGGGTAATTCACCCCTCCACTTT. It is translated as CASSPLGQGNSPLHF. The chain uses TRBV28 and TRBJ1-6; TRBD1 might be the D (5 bases). Trimming cost V 6 bases and J 6 bases, with 15 bases left between them. CDR1 and CDR2 from the germline V gene are MDHEN and SYDVKM. The CDR3 totals 15 residues.

The rearrangement joins TRBV12-3 or TRBV12-4 to TRBJ1-6; a weak D match, TRBD1 (5 bases). This CDR3 is built from 13 residues. The V gene lost 8 bases and the J gene lost 10 bases, with 15 bases spanning the gap. This CDR3 reads CASFRQGRSPLHF. The CDR3 coding sequence is TGTGCCAGCTTTCGGCAGGGACGCTCACCCCTCCACTTT.

This clonotype was seen many times. The rearrangement uses TRBV24-1 and TRBJ2-1, with 9 bases lining up with TRBD1. J was trimmed by 5 bases and V by 4 bases; bases with no gene match: 5. The germline CDR1 and CDR2 sequences are KGHDR and SFDVKD. This CDR3 region has 15 residues. The CDR3, as DNA: TGTGCCACCAGTGACAACAGGGGGCTGGACAATGAGCAGTTCTTC. Encoded protein: CATSDNRGLDNEQFF.

This clonotype was recorded at least ten times. The gene calls are TRBV6-1 and TRBJ1-4, with TRBD1 as a possible D gene (5 bases). Germline V CDR1 and CDR2: MNHNS, SASEGT. Between the trimmed V and J ends, which lost 6 bases and 8 bases, there was a span of 10 bases. This CDR3 has 12 amino acids. CDR3 nucleotide sequence: TGTGCCAGCAGAAAGGGGACCGAAAAACTGTTTTTT. It codes for CASRKGTEKLFF.

Worth noting for this clonotype: A much larger clone is a single base away; this may be a read error. The chain joins TRBV2 to TRBJ2-7; D uncertain. CDR3 size: 17 residues. The V gene's germline CDR1 is SNHLY and CDR2 FYNNEI. Trimming shortened V by 7 bases and J by 3 bases, and 25 bases separated the two germline ends. CDR3 sequence reads: CASIPNEPGRRYYEQYF. In DNA form, the CDR3 reads TGTGCCAGCATCCCTAACGAGCCCGGACGCCGGTACTACGAGCAGTACTTC. Full variable domain (missing parts from reference TRBV2 and TRBJ2-7): EPEVTQTPSHQVTQMGQEVILRCVPISNHLYFYWYRQILGQKVEFLVSFYNNEISEKSEIFDDQFSVERPDGSNFTLKIRSTKLEDSAMYFCASIPNEPGRRYYEQYFGPGTRLTVT.

There are many counts of this clonotype. CDR3 DNA sequence: TGTGCCAGCAGTTTAAGGGCCCGGGACACTAGCTTTCCAGATACGCAGTATTTT. Residues: CASSLRARDTSFPDTQYF. The rearrangement joins TRBV27 to TRBJ2-3; D is perhaps TRBD1 or TRBD2 (6 bases each). The germline gives CDR1 MNHEY, CDR2 SMNVEV (reference sequence). The CDR3 spans 18 residues. V lost 2 bases and J 4 bases, leaving 22 bases between the germline ends.

This clonotype has a count of ten or more. The gene calls are TRBV3-1 and TRBJ1-2; 8 bases map to TRBD1. The J segment lost 8 bases and the V segment lost 4 bases, leaving 12 bases of the junction unmatched. Germline V gene lookup returns CDR1 LGHDT and CDR2 YNNKEL (reference sequence). There are 15 residues in the CDR3. CDR3 sequence reads: CASSRKQTGEGGYTF. The CDR3 nucleotides read TGTGCCAGCAGCCGAAAACAGACAGGGGAAGGAGGCTACACCTTC. The full variable domain, rest sourced from reference TRBV3-1 and TRBJ1-2, is DTAVSQTPKYLVTQMGNDKSIKCEQNLGHDTMYWYKQDSKKFLKIMFSYNNKELIINETVPNRFSPKSPDKAHLNLHINSLELGDSAVYFCASSRKQTGEGGYTFGSGTRLTVV.

In its sample, this clonotype was seen many times. The V and J genes are TRBV6-5 and TRBJ2-7; the D gene is possibly TRBD2 (6 bases). Trimming left V 4 bases short and J 3 bases short, with 13 bases between. Germline CDR1 is MNHEY and CDR2 is SVGAGI. The CDR3 loop spans 14 amino acids. CDR3 sequence reads: CASSLGLDVYEQYF. Written as DNA, the CDR3 is TGTGCCAGCAGTTTGGGACTGGATGTCTACGAGCAGTACTTC.

This clonotype was recorded many times. The rearrangement uses TRBV11-3 and TRBJ1-6; 9 nucleotides line up with TRBD1. The CDR3 has 19 amino acids. Germline CDR1 is SGHNT and CDR2 is YENEEA. V was clipped by 5 bases and J by 3 bases; unmatched bases: 14. The DNA for the CDR3 is TGTGCCAGCAGCACACCGAGAGGAAGGGACAGGGTCTATAATTCACCCCTCCACTTT. Protein sequence: CASSTPRGRDRVYNSPLHF.

V usage is TRBV15 and J usage is TRBJ2-4, with 10 bases fitting TRBD2. CDR3 length: 16 residues. CDR1 and CDR2 (germline): LNHNV, YYDKDF (reference sequence). The trim removed 5 bases at V and 2 bases at J, leaving 6 bases unmatched. CDR3 nucleotide sequence: TGTGCCACCAGCTACCGTACTAGCGGGACCAAAAACATTCAGTACTTC. Residues: CATSYRTSGTKNIQYF.

As concerns this clonotype: A read error is likely here: a far larger clone is one base away. V gene TRBV6-1 combines with J gene TRBJ2-7; D gene uncertain. Per the germline V gene, CDR1 is MNHNS and CDR2 is SASEGT. V lost 5 bases, J lost 7 bases, and 21 bases lay in between. There are 15 residues in the CDR3. The CDR3 protein is CASSLLGPRMGEQYF. The CDR3 DNA reads TGTGCCAGCAGTTTGCTAGGGCCAAGGATGGGGGAGCAGTACTTC.

The chain couples TRBV7-9 to TRBJ1-2, with D possibly TRBD1 on 5 matching bases. V lost 5 bases and J 4 bases, leaving 11 bases between the germline ends. CDR3 length equals 13 residues. Germline V gene lookup returns CDR1 SEHNR and CDR2 FQNEAQ (reference sequence). CDR3 sequence (DNA): TGTGCCAGCAGCCAGGACGGGACCTATGGCTACACCTTC. Translation gives CASSQDGTYGYTF. Full variable domain (rest looked up from reference TRBV7-9 and TRBJ1-2): DTGVSQNPRHKITKRGQNVTFRCDPISEHNRLYWYRQTLGQGPEFLTYFQNEAQLEKSRLLSDRFSAERPKGSFSTLEIQRTEQGDSAMYLCASSQDGTYGYTFGSGTRLTVV.